Given below is one T cell receptor (beta chain) in context. V was cut by 3 bases and J by 5 bases, with 15 bases left in between. Germline loops: CDR1 KGHDR, CDR2 SFDVKD. The CDR3 is 16 amino acids. Original analysis: Reference gene primer amplification yielded estimated nucleated cell counts. Assay used: immunoSEQ multiplex PCR; TCRdb lists only in-frame clones, some missing. V, J and clone size are taken as reported in that table, and D and trimming were inferred from the DNA itself. The sample has 95,000 to 100,000 clones, 85% to 95% seen once. The data are from a study of blood T cell repertoires in COVID-19. Whole-study context: Whether acute or convalescent, the COVID-19 samples came from the United States, Italy and Spain.

J is TRBJ2-2 and V is TRBV24-1, with D possibly being TRBD1 (6 bases). This sequence was found in a man aged 45-65 years with active COVID-19. The sequencing sample was made of peripheral blood. The CDR3 DNA is TGTGCCACCAGTGATATCGGACAGAAGGGGACCGGGGAGCTGTTTTTT. Protein: CATSDIGQKGTGELFF.